The clone carrying this T cell receptor (beta chain) was seen at least ten times. The antigen remains undetermined. These data belong to a study of CD8 T cells in ankylosing spondylitis. Study-wide points: Disease-linked clones displayed a CD8+ phenotype and appeared relatively rarely in peripheral blood.

Germline V gene data show CDR1 as MRHNA and CDR2 as SNTAGT. This CDR3 is built from 15 residues. The V segment lost 11 bases and the J segment 9 bases; nucleotides outside the gene matches: 16. Preparation of TCR beta libraries was done by quantitative 5'-RACE with molecular barcodes. TCRdb re-derived calls from the 5' RACE reads in MiXCR, one entry per CDR3 protein. The sample has approximately 100,000 distinct CDR3 sequences; about 8.3% are singletons. The chain is built from TRBV6-4 and TRBJ1-6; 7 bases line up with TRBD1. The receptor was isolated from a male donor with ankylosing spondylitis or in good health (not recorded which). Sequenced: blood, either unsorted or a sorted T cell fraction (not recorded which). CDR3 nucleotide sequence: TGTGCCGAGGAACAGGGGATTAGAAGATGTTCACCCCTCCACTTT. Translating it yields CAEEQGIRRCSPLHF.